The 21 T cell receptor beta chains given below trace back to one sample, sequenced in a study of response to subunit inactivated influenza vaccine. TCRdb passed the RT-PCR reads through MiXCR, listing each CDR3 protein once. Altogether around 600,000 distinct CDR3 sequences are present, about 11% being singletons, with the ten largest covering 11%. These data also featured in a second study, about T cells expressing NK-cell markers. That paper states: Researchers built TCR beta cDNA using 5'RACE template switching with UMIs.

Sample: PBMCs from blood, taken on the day of vaccination. These receptors originate from a man aged 50-60 years who received an inactivated influenza vaccine.

This clonotype has more than one count but fewer than ten. This sequence joins TRBV7-2 and TRBJ2-7; D remains unclear. The germline V gene encodes CDR1 SGHTA and CDR2 FQGNSA. Deletions cut 1 base from V and 5 bases from J, with 12 bases between. The CDR3 covers 14 residues. CDR3 nucleotides: TGTGCCAGCAGCTTAGGTCTAGGAGCCCACGAGCAGTACTTC. Its translation is CASSLGLGAHEQYF.

This rearrangement joins TRBV7-2 to TRBJ2-1; D might be TRBD2 (7 bases). Trimming stripped 4 bases from V and 13 bases from J, with 20 bases between. CDR1 and CDR2 (germline): SGHTA, FQGNSA. This CDR3 contains 14 residues. Written as DNA, the CDR3 is TGTGCCAGCAGCTGGGGGGGTGGGACAAACCTCCAGTTCTTC. Encoded protein: CASSWGGGTNLQFF.

This clonotype turned up a few times. This chain links TRBV12-3 or TRBV12-4 with TRBJ2-7; 12 bases match TRBD1. V dropped 6 bases and J dropped 4; count of bases not matched to a gene: 7. This CDR3 has 15 residues. For the CDR3, the DNA is TGTGCCAGCAGCCCCCGGGACAGGGGGCAGTACGAGCAGTACTTC. Its protein is CASSPRDRGQYEQYF.

This clonotype was seen many times. This chain joins TRBV12-3 or TRBV12-4 and TRBJ2-7; D gene unclear. The germline V and J ends were trimmed by 1 base and 2 bases, with 9 bases remaining between them. CDR3 length: 14 amino acids. CDR3 bases: TGTGCCAGCAGTTTAGTTGGGAAAGCCTACGAGCAGTACTTC. Encoded protein: CASSLVGKAYEQYF.

This clonotype was recorded at least ten times. The gene calls are TRBV29-1 and TRBJ2-2; 14 bases line up with TRBD2. The CDR3 consists of 16 residues. CDR1 is SQVTM and CDR2 is ANQGSEA in the germline V gene. With 6 bases clipped from V and 1 base from J, the junction kept 4 bases outside the gene matches. The CDR3 nucleotides are TGCAGCGTAGAGGGACTAGCGGGGGAGAACACCGGGGAGCTGTTTTTT. Its translation is CSVEGLAGENTGELFF.

The chain combines TRBV7-9 with TRBJ2-1, with TRBD1 as a possible D gene (6 bases). Germline V gene data show CDR1 as SEHNR and CDR2 as FQNEAQ (reference sequence). The V and J ends lost 6 bases and 0 bases respectively, with 12 bases between them. The length of the CDR3 is 15 residues. The CDR3 is CASRRTVSSYNEQFF. Written as DNA, the CDR3 is TGTGCCAGCAGGCGGACAGTTAGCTCCTACAATGAGCAGTTCTTC.

The sample holds a few counts of this clonotype. This chain connects TRBV6-6 to TRBJ2-3; 7 bases are shared with TRBD1. CDR3 size: 13 residues. Germline-derived CDR1 and CDR2 are MNHNY and SVGAGI (reference sequence). V was pared by 6 bases and J by 3 bases, with 3 bases of the junction left unmatched. The DNA of the CDR3 is TGTGCCAGCAGAGGGGACAGTACAGATACGCAGTATTTT. This sequence encodes CASRGDSTDTQYF.

This clonotype was seen more than once but under ten times. This sequence joins TRBV6-2 or TRBV6-3 and TRBJ2-7, with no clear D. Germline V CDR1 and CDR2: MNHEY, SVGEGT. The CDR3 has 14 residues. V was cut by 6 bases and J by 5 bases, with 17 bases left in between. The CDR3 DNA is TGTGCCAGCAGAGAGGCCCAACAAGTCGACGAGCAGTACTTC. Protein sequence: CASREAQQVDEQYF.

This clonotype was picked up a small number of times. This chain connects TRBV12-3 or TRBV12-4 to TRBJ1-6, with D tentatively TRBD1 (5 bases). Trimming took off 8 bases at V and 8 bases at J, with 13 bases between the two ends. The CDR3 is made up of 13 amino acids. CDR3 loop: CASGLLGDSPLHF. The CDR3 nucleotides are TGTGCCAGCGGGCTCTTGGGGGATTCACCCCTCCACTTT.

This clonotype was recorded at least ten times. This chain uses TRBV5-1 with TRBJ2-3; TRBD2 is a possible D gene (7 bases). V lost 0 bases and J lost 2, with 16 bases in between. This CDR3 has 17 residues. Germline V gives CDR1 SGHRS, CDR2 YFSETQ. In DNA form, the CDR3 reads TGCGCCAGCAGCTTGGCCGATACGGGGGGCTACACAGATACGCAGTATTTT. Its translation: CASSLADTGGYTDTQYF. Supplemented by reference TRBV5-1 and TRBJ2-3, the full variable domain reads KAGVTQTPRYLIKTRGQQVTLSCSPISGHRSVSWYQQTPGQGLQFLFEYFSETQRNKGNFPGRFSGRQFSNSRSEMNVSTLELGDSALYLCASSLADTGGYTDTQYFGPGTRLTVL.

This clonotype was counted a few times. V usage is TRBV20-1 and J usage is TRBJ2-5; a possible D gene is TRBD1 (6 bases). The germline gives CDR1 DFQATT, CDR2 SNEGSKA (reference sequence). There are 13 residues in the CDR3. The ends were cut back, 8 bases at V and 7 bases at J, with 20 bases in the middle. CDR3 region: CSMDSKDLGTQYF. DNA for the CDR3: TGCAGTATGGACAGTAAAGACCTCGGGACCCAGTACTTC.

This clonotype was detected a few times. The chain employs TRBV9 and TRBJ1-1, with 7 bases identical to TRBD1. Germline loops: CDR1 SGDLS, CDR2 YYNGEE. Germline trimming cut 2 bases from V and 4 bases from J; bases unmatched to any gene: 11. The CDR3 runs to 16 residues. The CDR3 DNA follows: TGTGCCAGCAGCGTGAAAGGGACAGCTCGGAGCACTGAAGCTTTCTTT. Translation: CASSVKGTARSTEAFF.

The V gene is TRBV7-6, the J gene TRBJ2-2; D is tentatively TRBD1 or TRBD2 (5 bases each). CDR3 length: 16 amino acids. Germline values: CDR1 SGHVS, CDR2 FNYEAQ. The germline V and J ends were trimmed by 0 bases and 4 bases, with 12 bases remaining between them. Written as DNA, the CDR3 is TGTGCCAGCAGCTTAGCTCACAAGGGACCCACCGGGGAGCTGTTTTTT. It yields the protein CASSLAHKGPTGELFF. The full variable domain, in which reference TRBV7-6 and TRBJ2-2 provide the parts outside the CDR3, is GAGVSQSPRYKVTKRGQDVALRCDPISGHVSLYWYRQALGQGPEFLTYFNYEAQQDKSGLPNDRFSAERPEGSISTLTIQRTEQRDSAMYRCASSLAHKGPTGELFFGEGSRLTVL.

This clonotype was seen more than once but under ten times. The chain uses TRBV25-1 and TRBJ2-6, with D possibly matching TRBD1 (6 bases). Trimming removed 9 bases from V and 4 bases from J, with 19 bases in between. CDR3 length equals 16 residues. Germline V lookup: CDR1 MGHDK, CDR2 SYGVNS. This CDR3 is CASQSRGPDGANVLTF. DNA of the CDR3: TGTGCCAGTCAATCCAGGGGCCCGGACGGGGCCAACGTCCTGACTTTC.

This clonotype came up a few times. The rearrangement joins TRBV20-1 to TRBJ2-2; TRBD2 matches at 7 bases. Trimming cost V 3 bases and J 6 bases; bases outside gene matches: 7. The CDR3 spans 14 residues. CDR1 and CDR2 (germline): DFQATT, SNEGSKA (reference sequence). The CDR3 bases are TGCAGTGCTAGGTTCGGGAGCGGGGCCGGGGAGCTGTTTTTT. As protein: CSARFGSGAGELFF.

This clonotype was counted at least ten times. This chain connects TRBV6-1 to TRBJ2-1; D tentatively reads TRBD1 or TRBD2 (7 bases each). The CDR3 is made up of 15 amino acids. Germline V gene lookup returns CDR1 MNHNS and CDR2 SASEGT. V lost 7 bases and J 7 bases, leaving 20 bases between the germline ends. CDR3 sequence (DNA): TGTGCCAGCACCAAGGGGGCGGGAGCGGGGAATGAGCAGTTCTTC. It specifies CASTKGAGAGNEQFF.

V usage is TRBV10-3 and J usage is TRBJ2-7, with D possibly TRBD1 on 6 matching bases. Trimming cost V 2 bases and J 0 bases, with 14 bases left between them. The CDR3 is made up of 16 amino acids. CDR1 ENHRY and CDR2 SYGVKD come from the germline V gene. CDR3 sequence (DNA): TGTGCCATCAGTGAGCCTACAGGGAAAAGCTCCTACGAGCAGTACTTC. Protein sequence: CAISEPTGKSSYEQYF.

The chain recombines TRBV19 with TRBJ2-1; TRBD2 matches at 10 bases. V lost 7 bases to trimming and J lost 8 bases; unmatched junction nucleotides: 8. This CDR3 contains 14 residues. Germline-derived CDR1 and CDR2 are LNHDA and SQIVND (reference sequence). The CDR3 DNA sequence: TGTGCCAGTAAAAGGCTAGCGGGAGCCTATGAGCAGTTCTTC. Translating gives CASKRLAGAYEQFF.

This clonotype was observed a handful of times. This chain's CDR3 is CSEGSLHGTEAFF. As DNA, the CDR3 is TGCAGCGAGGGGAGCTTACATGGAACTGAAGCTTTCTTT. The chain combines TRBV29-1 with TRBJ1-1; weak D call: TRBD1 (5 bases). V was clipped by 7 bases and J by 5 bases, with 17 bases between them. This CDR3 contains 13 residues. In germline, CDR1 is SQVTM, CDR2 ANQGSEA. The variable domain in full, completed from reference TRBV29-1 and TRBJ1-1, reads SAVISQKPSRDICQRGTSLTIQCQVDSQVTMMFWYRQQPGQSLTLIATANQGSEATYESGFVIDKFPISRPNLTFSTLTVSNMSPEDSSIYLCSEGSLHGTEAFFGQGTRLTVV.

In its sample, this clonotype was seen a few times. The J gene is TRBJ2-5, the V gene TRBV5-1; possible D gene TRBD2, 5 bases. Germline V gene lookup returns CDR1 SGHRS and CDR2 YFSETQ. Trimming cost V 7 bases and J 5 bases, with 15 bases left between them. The CDR3 is 13 residues long. DNA of the CDR3: TGCGCCAGCCTGAATCGGGGAGAGGAGACCCAGTACTTC. Translation gives CASLNRGEETQYF.

This clonotype was counted many times. The J gene is TRBJ2-7, the V gene TRBV3-1; a possible D gene is TRBD1 (6 bases). Germline V gene data show CDR1 as LGHDT and CDR2 as YNNKEL (reference sequence). This CDR3 comprises 12 residues. V was shortened by 5 bases and J by 3 bases, with 8 bases between the two germline ends. As DNA, the CDR3 is TGTGCCAGCAGCGCGGACAGCTACGAGCAGTACTTC. Translating it yields CASSADSYEQYF.